A selection of T cell receptor beta chains follows, all from one sample in a study of blood T cell repertoires in COVID-19. Here immunoSEQ multiplex PCR was the method, and the copy in TCRdb shows in-frame clones only, minus some. Of around 140,000 clones in the sample, around 85% are singletons; the top ten hold 15% to 20%. Sequenced input: peripheral blood. These receptors originate from a woman at least 80 years old with acute or convalescent COVID-19. Each CDR3 is given without its conserved first and last residue.

V	J	CDR3
TRBV5-4	TRBJ1-2	ASSSSGLFGYT
TRBV2	TRBJ2-5	ASGEDYYQETQY
TRBV5-5	TRBJ2-7	ASSLAGRTYEQY
TRBV7-2	TRBJ2-2	ASSLYRAAISGELF
TRBV14	TRBJ2-7	ASSPFTTSEQY
TRBV19	TRBJ2-7	ASSITHGDSYEQY
TRBV19	TRBJ1-5	ASSSSNSNQPQH
TRBV4-1	TRBJ1-4	ASSQRPGEGIGEKLF
TRBV25-1	TRBJ2-1	ASSEAGYYNEQF
TRBV9	TRBJ1-2	ASSVEPQGRSYGYT
TRBV12-3/TRBV12-4	TRBJ2-7	ASSLSPDKKD
TRBV7-8	TRBJ1-1	ASSLGGINTEAF
TRBV7-2	TRBJ1-1	ASSFAGTGGNTEAF
TRBV15	TRBJ2-1	ATSRTSGTSYNEQF
TRBV14	TRBJ2-7	ASSQERGAGYEQY
TRBV6-6	TRBJ1-1	ASSPSTGGGSTEAF
TRBV7-2	TRBJ2-7	ASSYRDRGYEQY
TRBV5-1	TRBJ2-1	ASSLAGRTASSYNEQF
TRBV7-2	TRBJ1-2	ASSWDRGSGGYT
TRBV6-2/TRBV6-3	TRBJ2-1	ASSYQPSGITYNEQF
TRBV5-1	TRBJ2-7	ASSFLRGRDYEQY
TRBV6-5	TRBJ1-1	ASSYPGVGTEAF
TRBV9	TRBJ2-5	ASSVGSDRAKETQY
TRBV25-1	TRBJ2-7	ASSEPSAEGQGTYEQY
TRBV28	TRBJ1-2	ASSQGSWAGYT
TRBV5-8	TRBJ1-5	ASSQRQGGNQPQH
TRBV20-1	TRBJ2-1	SASSGEQF
TRBV30	TRBJ1-2	AWSVRGAGNYGYT
TRBV7-9	TRBJ1-1	ASSLGREYTEAF
TRBV7-2	TRBJ2-7	ASSLTSGAPYEQY
TRBV10-1	TRBJ1-1	ASSDFGQPNTEAF
TRBV6-2/TRBV6-3	TRBJ1-5	ASSYPYQPQH
TRBV3-1/TRBV3-2	TRBJ2-1	ASSHLAGTGTYNEQF
TRBV12-3/TRBV12-4	TRBJ1-5	ASSLNGGQPQH
TRBV3-1/TRBV3-2	TRBJ2-5	ASSRQGRETQY
TRBV5-4	TRBJ1-1	ASSLAQGSNTEAF
TRBV10-3	TRBJ1-2	AISGPDTGVHGYT
TRBV2	TRBJ1-1	ASNRGLTEAF
TRBV29-1	TRBJ1-1	SGCRQFDRRANTEAF
TRBV9	TRBJ2-1	ASSVERGGEQF
TRBV11-3	TRBJ2-5	ASSRGTQETQY
TRBV7-8	TRBJ1-3	ASSSGQSSGNTIY
TRBV5-1	TRBJ1-1	ASSQGQGVEAF
TRBV2	TRBJ1-1	ASSDSMTGGTEAF
TRBV27	TRBJ1-3	ASGGGAGNTIY
TRBV7-9	TRBJ2-3	ASSFGTATQY
TRBV3-1/TRBV3-2	TRBJ1-3	ASGRGSGNTIY
TRBV18	TRBJ2-2	ASSPPASGSAGELF
TRBV28	TRBJ1-4	ASGGQGREKLF
TRBV7-2	TRBJ1-6	ASSPRLTVLGSPLH